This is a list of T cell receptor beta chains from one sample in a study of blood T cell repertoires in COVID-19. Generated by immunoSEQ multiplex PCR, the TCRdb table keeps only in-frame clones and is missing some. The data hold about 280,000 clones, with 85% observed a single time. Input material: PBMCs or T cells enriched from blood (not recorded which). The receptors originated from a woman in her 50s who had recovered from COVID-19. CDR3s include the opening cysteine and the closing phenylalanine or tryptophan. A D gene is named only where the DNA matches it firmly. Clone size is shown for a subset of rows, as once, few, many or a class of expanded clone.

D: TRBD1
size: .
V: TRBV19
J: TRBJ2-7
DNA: TGTGCGTGCAACCCGACAGGGAGCTACGAGCAGTACTTC
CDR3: CACNPTGSYEQYF

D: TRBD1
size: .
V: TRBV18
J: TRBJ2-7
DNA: TGTGCCAGCTCACCGGTCGCAAGGGACAGGGTTCACGAGCAGTACTTC
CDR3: CASSPVARDRVHEQYF

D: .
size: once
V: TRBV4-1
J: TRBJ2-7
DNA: TGCGCCAGCAGCCAAGATCCCCTTGGGGCGGAGTGGAACGAGCAGTACTTC
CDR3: CASSQDPLGAEWNEQYF

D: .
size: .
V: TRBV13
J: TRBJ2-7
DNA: TGTGCCAGCAGCTCGCAACTACAGGGGCTCGGGGGCTACGAGCAGTACTTC
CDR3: CASSSQLQGLGGYEQYF

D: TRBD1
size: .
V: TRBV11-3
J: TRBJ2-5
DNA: TGTGCCAGCAGCTTAGCAACCGGACAGGGTTCCGAGACCCAGTACTTC
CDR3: CASSLATGQGSETQYF

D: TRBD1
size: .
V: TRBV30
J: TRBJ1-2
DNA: TGTGCCTGGATCGAACAAACAGGGGGGTATGGCTACACCTTC
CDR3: CAWIEQTGGYGYTF

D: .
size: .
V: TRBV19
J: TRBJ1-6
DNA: TGTGCCAGTAAAACCGCCGGACAGATTAATTCACCCCTCCACTTT
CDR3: CASKTAGQINSPLHF

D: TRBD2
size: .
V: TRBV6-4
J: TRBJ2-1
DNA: TGTGCCACACGGACTAGCGGGGGCGCCGCCAATGAGCAGTTCTTC
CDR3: CATRTSGGAANEQFF

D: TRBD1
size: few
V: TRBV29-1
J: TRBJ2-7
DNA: TGCAGCGTAGGACAGGGGACCTACGAGCAGTACTTC
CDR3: CSVGQGTYEQYF

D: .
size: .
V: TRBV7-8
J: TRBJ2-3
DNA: TGTGCCAGCAGCCGAGACTTAGATACGCAGTATTTT
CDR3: CASSRDLDTQYF

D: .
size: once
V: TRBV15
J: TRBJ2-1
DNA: TGTGCCACCAGCAGAGACCGTTACTCCTACAATGAGCAGTTCTTC
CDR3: CATSRDRYSYNEQFF

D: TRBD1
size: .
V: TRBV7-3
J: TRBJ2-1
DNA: TGTGCCAGCAGCTCGACCGGGACAGGAGACAATGAGCAGTTCTTC
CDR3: CASSSTGTGDNEQFF

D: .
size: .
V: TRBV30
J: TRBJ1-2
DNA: TGTGCCTGGACGGTCCAAGGGGGACCTGGTGGCTACACCTTC
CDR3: CAWTVQGGPGGYTF

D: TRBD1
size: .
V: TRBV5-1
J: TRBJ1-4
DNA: TGCGCCAGCAGGCGGACAGGGGAGGGCGAAAAACTGTTTTTT
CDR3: CASRRTGEGEKLFF

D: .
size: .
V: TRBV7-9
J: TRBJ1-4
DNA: TGTGCCAGCAGCTGGGCTGGAGGGGATGAAAAACTGTTTTTT
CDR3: CASSWAGGDEKLFF

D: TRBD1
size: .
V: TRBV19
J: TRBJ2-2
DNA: TGTGCCAGTAGTATTCCAGACCTTGACAGGGGGGGGAACACCGGGGAGCTGTTTTTT
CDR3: CASSIPDLDRGGNTGELFF

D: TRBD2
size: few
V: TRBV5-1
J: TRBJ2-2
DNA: TGCGCCAGCAGCCGGCGACTGAGCGGGGGGAATACCGGGGAGCTGTTTTTT
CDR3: CASSRRLSGGNTGELFF

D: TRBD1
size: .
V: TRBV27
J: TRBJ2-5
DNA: TGTGCCTCCCGACCGGGACAGGGTTTCGAGACCCAGTACTTC
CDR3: CASRPGQGFETQYF

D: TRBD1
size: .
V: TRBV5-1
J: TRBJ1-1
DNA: TGCGCCAGCAGCGGCAGCCTGGGACAGGAGAACACTGAAGCTTTCTTT
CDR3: CASSGSLGQENTEAFF

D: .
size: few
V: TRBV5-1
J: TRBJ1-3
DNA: TGCGCCAGCAGCTTCGGAGGGAGCTCTGGAAACACCATATATTTT
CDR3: CASSFGGSSGNTIYF

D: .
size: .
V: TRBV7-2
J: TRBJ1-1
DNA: TGTGCCAGCAGCTTAATGGGGGCTACGAACACTGAAGCTTTCTTT
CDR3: CASSLMGATNTEAFF

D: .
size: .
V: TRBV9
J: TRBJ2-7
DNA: TGTGCCAGCAGCTCGGGACAACTCAGTGGCCACGAGCAGTACTTC
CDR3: CASSSGQLSGHEQYF

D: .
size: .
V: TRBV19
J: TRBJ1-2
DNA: TGTGCCAGTAGTCCACAGGGACCCAACTATGGCTACACCTTC
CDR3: CASSPQGPNYGYTF

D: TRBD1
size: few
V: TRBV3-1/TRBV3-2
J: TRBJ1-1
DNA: TGTGCCAGCAGGGCAGACAGGGGCTCTGAAGCTTTCTTT
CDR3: CASRADRGSEAFF

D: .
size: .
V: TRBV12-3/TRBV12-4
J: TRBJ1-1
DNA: TGTGCCAGCAGTTTAGAGAGCACTGAAGCTTTCTTT
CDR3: CASSLESTEAFF

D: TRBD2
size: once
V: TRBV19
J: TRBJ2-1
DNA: TGTGCCAGTAGTAGCGGGGGGGCAAATGAGCAGTTCTTC
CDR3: CASSSGGANEQFF

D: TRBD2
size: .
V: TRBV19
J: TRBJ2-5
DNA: TGTGCCAGTAGTAGGCCAACTAGCGGGGGGCAAGAGACCCAGTACTTC
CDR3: CASSRPTSGGQETQYF

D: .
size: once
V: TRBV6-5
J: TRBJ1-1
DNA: TGTGCCAGCAGTTTCAGGGGTGGCGGCACTGAAGCTTTCTTT
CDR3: CASSFRGGGTEAFF

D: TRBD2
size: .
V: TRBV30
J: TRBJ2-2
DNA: TGTGCCTGGAACGACGGTAGCGGGGGGGCCAGGCTGTTTTTT
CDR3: CAWNDGSGGARLFF

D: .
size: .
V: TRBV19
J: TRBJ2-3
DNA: TGTGCCAGTAGAATGCGCTGGGAGCCCACAGATACGCAGTATTTT
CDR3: CASRMRWEPTDTQYF

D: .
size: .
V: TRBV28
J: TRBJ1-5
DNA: TGTGCCAGCACCCGGGCAGGGCATGCGCCCCAGCATTTT
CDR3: CASTRAGHAPQHF

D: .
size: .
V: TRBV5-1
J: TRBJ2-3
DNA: TGCGCCAGCAGTCAGACTGAACTCACAGATACGCAGTATTTT
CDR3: CASSQTELTDTQYF

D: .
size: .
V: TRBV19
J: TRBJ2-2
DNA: TGTGCCAGTCGAACCGGGACACTGAACACCGGGGAGCTGTTTTTT
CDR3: CASRTGTLNTGELFF

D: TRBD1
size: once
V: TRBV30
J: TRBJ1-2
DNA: TGTGCCTGGAGTGACTTCCGAGGGACAGGGGGCCTTTTTAACTATGGCTACACCTTC
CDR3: CAWSDFRGTGGLFNYGYTF

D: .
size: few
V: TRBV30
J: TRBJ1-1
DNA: TGTGCCTGGACGAAGGGGACATTGGACACTGAAGCTTTCTTT
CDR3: CAWTKGTLDTEAFF

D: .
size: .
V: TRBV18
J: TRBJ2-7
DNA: TGTGCCAGCTCACCGGACAGTGCCTACGAGCAGTACTTC
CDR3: CASSPDSAYEQYF

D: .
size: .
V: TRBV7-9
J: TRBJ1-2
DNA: TGTGCCAGCAGCTTAGTTTACAAGATTAACTATGGCTACACCTTC
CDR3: CASSLVYKINYGYTF

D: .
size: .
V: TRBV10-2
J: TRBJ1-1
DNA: TGCGCCAGCAATAAGAACACTGAAGCTTTCTTT
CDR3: CASNKNTEAFF

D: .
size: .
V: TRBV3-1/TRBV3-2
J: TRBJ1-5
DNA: TGTGCCAGCAGCCAGGGAGGGAGCAATCAGCCCCAGCATTTT
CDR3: CASSQGGSNQPQHF

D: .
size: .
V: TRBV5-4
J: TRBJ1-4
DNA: TGTGCCAGCAGTTCGACCGGGGTCCCTAATGAAAAACTGTTTTTT
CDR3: CASSSTGVPNEKLFF